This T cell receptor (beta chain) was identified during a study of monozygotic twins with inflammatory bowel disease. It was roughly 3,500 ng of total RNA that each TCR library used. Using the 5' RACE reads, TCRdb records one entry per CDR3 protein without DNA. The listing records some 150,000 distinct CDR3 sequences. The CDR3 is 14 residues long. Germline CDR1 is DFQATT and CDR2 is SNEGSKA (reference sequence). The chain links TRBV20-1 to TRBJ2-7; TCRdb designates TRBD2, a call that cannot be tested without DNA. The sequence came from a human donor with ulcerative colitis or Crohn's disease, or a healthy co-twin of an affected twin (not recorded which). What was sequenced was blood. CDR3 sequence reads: CSARELAGPYEQYF.